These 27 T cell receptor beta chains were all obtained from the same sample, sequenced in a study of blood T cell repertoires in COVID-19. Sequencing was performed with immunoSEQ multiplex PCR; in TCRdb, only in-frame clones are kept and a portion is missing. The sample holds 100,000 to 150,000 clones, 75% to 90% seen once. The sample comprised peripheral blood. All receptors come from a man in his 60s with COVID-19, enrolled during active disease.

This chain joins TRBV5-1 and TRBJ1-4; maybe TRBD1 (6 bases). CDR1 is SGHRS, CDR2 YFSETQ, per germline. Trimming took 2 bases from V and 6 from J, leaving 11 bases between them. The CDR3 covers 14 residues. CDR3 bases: TGCGCCAGCAGCTTCGGGACACGGGATGAAAAACTGTTTTTT. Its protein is CASSFGTRDEKLFF.

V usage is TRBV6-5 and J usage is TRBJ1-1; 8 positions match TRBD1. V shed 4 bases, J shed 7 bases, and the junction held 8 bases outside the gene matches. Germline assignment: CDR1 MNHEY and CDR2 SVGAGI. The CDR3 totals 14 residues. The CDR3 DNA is TGTGCCAGCAGTTTATCCGGACAGGGCCTTGAAGCTTTCTTT. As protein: CASSLSGQGLEAFF.

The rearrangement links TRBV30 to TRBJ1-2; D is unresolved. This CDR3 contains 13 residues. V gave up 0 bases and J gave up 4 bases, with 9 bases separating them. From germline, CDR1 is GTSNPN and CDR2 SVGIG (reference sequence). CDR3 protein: CAWSVESSYGYTF. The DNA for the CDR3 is TGTGCCTGGAGTGTCGAGAGCTCCTATGGCTACACCTTC.

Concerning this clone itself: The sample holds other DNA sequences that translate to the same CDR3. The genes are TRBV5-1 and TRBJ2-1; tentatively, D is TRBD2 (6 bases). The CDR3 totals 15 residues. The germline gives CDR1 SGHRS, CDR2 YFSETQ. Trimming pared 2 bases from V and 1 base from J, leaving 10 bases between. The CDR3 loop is CASSFGTLSYNEQFF. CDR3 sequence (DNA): TGCGCCAGCAGCTTCGGGACTCTATCCTACAATGAGCAGTTCTTC.

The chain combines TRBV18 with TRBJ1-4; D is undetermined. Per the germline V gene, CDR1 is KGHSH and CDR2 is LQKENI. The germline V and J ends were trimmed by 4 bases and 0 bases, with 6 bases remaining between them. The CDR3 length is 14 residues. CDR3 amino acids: CASSHSSTNEKLFF. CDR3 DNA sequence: TGTGCCAGCTCACACTCGTCAACTAATGAAAAACTGTTTTTT.

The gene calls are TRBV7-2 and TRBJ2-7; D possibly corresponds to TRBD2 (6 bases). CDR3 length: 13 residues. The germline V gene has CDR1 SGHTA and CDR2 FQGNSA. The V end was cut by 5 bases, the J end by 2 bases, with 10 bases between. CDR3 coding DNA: TGTGCCAGCAGCACGGGACTTACCTACGAGCAGTACTTC. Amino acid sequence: CASSTGLTYEQYF.

CDR3 DNA: TGTGCCAGCAGCCCCCAGCGGGGGGGGGCTTCTGAGCAGTTCTTC. It encodes CASSPQRGGASEQFF. V and J are TRBV7-6 and TRBJ2-1; 10 positions agree with TRBD2. The V gene's germline CDR1 is SGHVS and CDR2 FNYEAQ. Trimming cost V 5 bases and J 9 bases; bases outside gene matches: 10. This CDR3 has 15 residues.

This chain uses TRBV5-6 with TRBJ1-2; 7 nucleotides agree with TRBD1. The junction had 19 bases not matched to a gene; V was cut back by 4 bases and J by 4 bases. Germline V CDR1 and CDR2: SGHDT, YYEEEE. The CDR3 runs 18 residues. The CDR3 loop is CASSPYRDRVLLGYGYTF. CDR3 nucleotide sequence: TGTGCCAGCAGCCCTTACCGGGACAGAGTCCTACTGGGCTATGGCTACACCTTC.

Here the CDR3 reads CASSEGGRQPQHF. The CDR3 coding sequence is TGTGCCAGCAGTGAGGGGGGACGTCAGCCCCAGCATTTT. The rearrangement links TRBV6-1 to TRBJ1-5; maybe TRBD1 (5 bases). Trimming removed 3 bases from V and 6 bases from J, with 9 bases in between. This CDR3 spans 13 amino acids. Per germline, CDR1 MNHNS and CDR2 SASEGT.

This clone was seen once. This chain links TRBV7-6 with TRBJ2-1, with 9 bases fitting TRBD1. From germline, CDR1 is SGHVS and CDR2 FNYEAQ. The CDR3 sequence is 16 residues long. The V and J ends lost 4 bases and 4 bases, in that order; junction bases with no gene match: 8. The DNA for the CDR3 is TGTGCCAGCAGCTCATCCGGACAGGGGTTATACAATGAGCAGTTCTTC. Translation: CASSSSGQGLYNEQFF.

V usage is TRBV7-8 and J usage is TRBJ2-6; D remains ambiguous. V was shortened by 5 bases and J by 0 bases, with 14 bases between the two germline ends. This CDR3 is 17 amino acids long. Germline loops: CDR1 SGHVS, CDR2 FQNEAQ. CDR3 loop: CASSAQTWASGANVLTF. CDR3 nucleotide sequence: TGTGCCAGCAGCGCCCAAACTTGGGCCTCTGGGGCCAACGTCCTGACTTTC.

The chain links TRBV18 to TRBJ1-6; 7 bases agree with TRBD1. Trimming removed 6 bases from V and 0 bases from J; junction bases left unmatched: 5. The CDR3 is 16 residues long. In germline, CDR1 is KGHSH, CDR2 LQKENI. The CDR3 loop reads CASSTGQPSYNSPLHF. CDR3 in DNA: TGTGCCAGCTCGACGGGACAGCCCTCCTATAATTCACCCCTCCACTTT.

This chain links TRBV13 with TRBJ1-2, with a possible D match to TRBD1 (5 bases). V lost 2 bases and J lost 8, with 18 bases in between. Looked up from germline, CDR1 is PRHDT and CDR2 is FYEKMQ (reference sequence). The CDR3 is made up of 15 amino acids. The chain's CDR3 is CASSLSGVQGRGYTF. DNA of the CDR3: TGTGCCAGCAGCTTATCTGGGGTGCAGGGAAGAGGCTACACCTTC.

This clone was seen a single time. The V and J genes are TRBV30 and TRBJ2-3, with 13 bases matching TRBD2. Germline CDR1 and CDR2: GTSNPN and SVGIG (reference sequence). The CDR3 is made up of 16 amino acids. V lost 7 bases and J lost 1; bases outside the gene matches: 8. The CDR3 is CASGLAGARGTDTQYF. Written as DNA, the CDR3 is TGTGCCTCAGGACTAGCGGGGGCCCGGGGCACAGATACGCAGTATTTT.

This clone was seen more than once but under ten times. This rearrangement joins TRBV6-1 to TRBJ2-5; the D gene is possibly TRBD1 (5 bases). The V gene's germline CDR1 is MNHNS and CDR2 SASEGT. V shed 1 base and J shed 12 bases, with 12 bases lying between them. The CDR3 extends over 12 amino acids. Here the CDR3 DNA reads TGTGCCAGCAGTGAAGGTGGACCCAGGGAGTACTTC. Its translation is CASSEGGPREYF.

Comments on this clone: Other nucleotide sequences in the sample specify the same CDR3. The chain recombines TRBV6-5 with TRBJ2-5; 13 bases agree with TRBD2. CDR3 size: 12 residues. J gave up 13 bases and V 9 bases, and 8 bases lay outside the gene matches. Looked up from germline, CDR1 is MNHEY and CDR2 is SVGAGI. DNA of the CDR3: TGTGCCAGTAGATTGGGACTAGCGGGGCTGTACTTC. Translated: CASRLGLAGLYF.

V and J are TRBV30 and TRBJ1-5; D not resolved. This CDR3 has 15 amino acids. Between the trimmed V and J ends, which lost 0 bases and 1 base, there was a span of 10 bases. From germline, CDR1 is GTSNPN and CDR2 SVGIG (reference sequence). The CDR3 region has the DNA TGTGCCTGGAGTGTAAGGAGGCCAAGCAATCAGCCCCAGCATTTT. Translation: CAWSVRRPSNQPQHF.

The CDR3 DNA reads as TGTGCCACCACCGACAGGGGGGGGATTAATGAAAAACTGTTTTTT. As protein: CATTDRGGINEKLFF. V usage is TRBV15 and J usage is TRBJ1-4; 9 bases line up with TRBD1. Germline CDR1 reads LNHNV; CDR2 reads YYDKDF (reference sequence). The J segment lost 4 bases and the V segment lost 7 bases, leaving 7 bases of the junction unmatched. The CDR3 spans 15 residues.

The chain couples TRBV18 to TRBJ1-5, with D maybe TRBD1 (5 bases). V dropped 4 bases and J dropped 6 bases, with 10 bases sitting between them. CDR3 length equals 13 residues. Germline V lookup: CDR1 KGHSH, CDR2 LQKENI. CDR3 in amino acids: CASSRGGSQPQHF. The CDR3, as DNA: TGTGCCAGCTCACGCGGGGGGTCTCAGCCCCAGCATTTT.

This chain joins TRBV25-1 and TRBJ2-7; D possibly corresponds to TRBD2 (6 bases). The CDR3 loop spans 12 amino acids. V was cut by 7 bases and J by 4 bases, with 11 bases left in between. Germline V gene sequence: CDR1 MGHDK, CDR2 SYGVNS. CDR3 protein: CASTGGSYEQYF. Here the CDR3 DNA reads TGTGCCAGCACTGGAGGGAGTTACGAGCAGTACTTC.

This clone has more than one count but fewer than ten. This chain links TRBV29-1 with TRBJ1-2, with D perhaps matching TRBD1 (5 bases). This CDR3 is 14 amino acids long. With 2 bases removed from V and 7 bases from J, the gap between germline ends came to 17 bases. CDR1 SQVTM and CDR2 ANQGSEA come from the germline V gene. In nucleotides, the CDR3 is TGCAGCGTTGAAAGTTTTTTGGGGGGTGGTGGCTACACCTTC. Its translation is CSVESFLGGGGYTF.

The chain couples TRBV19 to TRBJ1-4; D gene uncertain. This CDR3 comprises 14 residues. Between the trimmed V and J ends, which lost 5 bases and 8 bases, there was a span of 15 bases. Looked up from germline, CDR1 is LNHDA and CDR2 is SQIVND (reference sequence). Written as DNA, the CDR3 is TGTGCCAGTAGTTCGCGGGGAGGCGGAGAAAAACTGTTTTTT. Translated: CASSSRGGGEKLFF.

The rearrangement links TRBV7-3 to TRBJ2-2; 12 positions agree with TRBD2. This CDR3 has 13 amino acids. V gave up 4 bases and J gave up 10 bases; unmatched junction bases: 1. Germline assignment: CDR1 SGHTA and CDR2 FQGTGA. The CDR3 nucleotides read TGTGCCAGCAGCTCTAGCGGGGGGGAGGAGCTGTTTTTT. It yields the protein CASSSSGGEELFF.

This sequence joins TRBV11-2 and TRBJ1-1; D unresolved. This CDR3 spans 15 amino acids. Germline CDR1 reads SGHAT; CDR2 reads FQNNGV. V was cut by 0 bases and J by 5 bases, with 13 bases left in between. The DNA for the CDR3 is TGTGCCAGCAGCTTAGAGGCCGGGATGGGGACTGAAGCTTTCTTT. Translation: CASSLEAGMGTEAFF.

CDR3 region: CASSQGSVGRGEAFF. As DNA, the CDR3 is TGTGCCAGCAGCCAAGGGTCAGTGGGAAGGGGTGAAGCTTTCTTT. V usage is TRBV3-1 (or the pseudogene TRBV3-2) and J usage is TRBJ1-1; TRBD1 might be the D (5 bases). Looked up from germline, CDR1 is LGHDT and CDR2 is YNNKEL (reference sequence). The CDR3 spans 15 residues. The V gene lost 1 base and the J gene lost 7 bases, with 16 bases spanning the gap.

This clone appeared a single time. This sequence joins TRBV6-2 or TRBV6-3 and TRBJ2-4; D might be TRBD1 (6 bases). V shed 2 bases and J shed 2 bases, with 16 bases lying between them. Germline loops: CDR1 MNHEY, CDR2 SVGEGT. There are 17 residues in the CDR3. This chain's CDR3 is CASSYPPGTRTKNIQYF. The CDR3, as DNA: TGTGCCAGCAGTTACCCCCCGGGGACACGGACCAAAAACATTCAGTACTTC.

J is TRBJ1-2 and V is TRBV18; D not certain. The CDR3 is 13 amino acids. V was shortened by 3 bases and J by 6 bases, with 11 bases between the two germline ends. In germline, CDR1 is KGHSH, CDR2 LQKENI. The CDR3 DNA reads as TGTGCCAGCTCACCTAGCTATCGGGATGGCTACACCTTC. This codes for CASSPSYRDGYTF.